This TCR beta chain was observed in a study of T cells after yellow fever vaccination. Whole-study results and caveats: The appearance of a small share of clonotypes in both CD4 and CD8 compartments was observed. A weaker but faster secondary response was observed, peaking on day 5 versus 15.

One entry per CDR3 protein results from TCRdb running MiXCR on the 5' RACE reads. The sample carries some 110,000 distinct CDR3 sequences, about 7.2% recorded once. This clonotype was found many times. Antigen unknown. This CDR3 region has 12 residues. Trimming shortened V by 7 bases and J by 3 bases, and 9 bases separated the two germline ends. Here the sequenced sample was CD4+ T cells sorted from PBMCs, taken 45 days after the first yellow fever vaccination. The rearrangement uses TRBV12-3 or TRBV12-4 and TRBJ1-1; D call uncertain. This receptor was identified in a man aged 18 to 30 who received the YFV17D yellow fever vaccine. CDR3: CASTQVDTEAFF. CDR3 sequence (DNA): TGTGCCAGCACCCAAGTGGACACTGAAGCTTTCTTT.